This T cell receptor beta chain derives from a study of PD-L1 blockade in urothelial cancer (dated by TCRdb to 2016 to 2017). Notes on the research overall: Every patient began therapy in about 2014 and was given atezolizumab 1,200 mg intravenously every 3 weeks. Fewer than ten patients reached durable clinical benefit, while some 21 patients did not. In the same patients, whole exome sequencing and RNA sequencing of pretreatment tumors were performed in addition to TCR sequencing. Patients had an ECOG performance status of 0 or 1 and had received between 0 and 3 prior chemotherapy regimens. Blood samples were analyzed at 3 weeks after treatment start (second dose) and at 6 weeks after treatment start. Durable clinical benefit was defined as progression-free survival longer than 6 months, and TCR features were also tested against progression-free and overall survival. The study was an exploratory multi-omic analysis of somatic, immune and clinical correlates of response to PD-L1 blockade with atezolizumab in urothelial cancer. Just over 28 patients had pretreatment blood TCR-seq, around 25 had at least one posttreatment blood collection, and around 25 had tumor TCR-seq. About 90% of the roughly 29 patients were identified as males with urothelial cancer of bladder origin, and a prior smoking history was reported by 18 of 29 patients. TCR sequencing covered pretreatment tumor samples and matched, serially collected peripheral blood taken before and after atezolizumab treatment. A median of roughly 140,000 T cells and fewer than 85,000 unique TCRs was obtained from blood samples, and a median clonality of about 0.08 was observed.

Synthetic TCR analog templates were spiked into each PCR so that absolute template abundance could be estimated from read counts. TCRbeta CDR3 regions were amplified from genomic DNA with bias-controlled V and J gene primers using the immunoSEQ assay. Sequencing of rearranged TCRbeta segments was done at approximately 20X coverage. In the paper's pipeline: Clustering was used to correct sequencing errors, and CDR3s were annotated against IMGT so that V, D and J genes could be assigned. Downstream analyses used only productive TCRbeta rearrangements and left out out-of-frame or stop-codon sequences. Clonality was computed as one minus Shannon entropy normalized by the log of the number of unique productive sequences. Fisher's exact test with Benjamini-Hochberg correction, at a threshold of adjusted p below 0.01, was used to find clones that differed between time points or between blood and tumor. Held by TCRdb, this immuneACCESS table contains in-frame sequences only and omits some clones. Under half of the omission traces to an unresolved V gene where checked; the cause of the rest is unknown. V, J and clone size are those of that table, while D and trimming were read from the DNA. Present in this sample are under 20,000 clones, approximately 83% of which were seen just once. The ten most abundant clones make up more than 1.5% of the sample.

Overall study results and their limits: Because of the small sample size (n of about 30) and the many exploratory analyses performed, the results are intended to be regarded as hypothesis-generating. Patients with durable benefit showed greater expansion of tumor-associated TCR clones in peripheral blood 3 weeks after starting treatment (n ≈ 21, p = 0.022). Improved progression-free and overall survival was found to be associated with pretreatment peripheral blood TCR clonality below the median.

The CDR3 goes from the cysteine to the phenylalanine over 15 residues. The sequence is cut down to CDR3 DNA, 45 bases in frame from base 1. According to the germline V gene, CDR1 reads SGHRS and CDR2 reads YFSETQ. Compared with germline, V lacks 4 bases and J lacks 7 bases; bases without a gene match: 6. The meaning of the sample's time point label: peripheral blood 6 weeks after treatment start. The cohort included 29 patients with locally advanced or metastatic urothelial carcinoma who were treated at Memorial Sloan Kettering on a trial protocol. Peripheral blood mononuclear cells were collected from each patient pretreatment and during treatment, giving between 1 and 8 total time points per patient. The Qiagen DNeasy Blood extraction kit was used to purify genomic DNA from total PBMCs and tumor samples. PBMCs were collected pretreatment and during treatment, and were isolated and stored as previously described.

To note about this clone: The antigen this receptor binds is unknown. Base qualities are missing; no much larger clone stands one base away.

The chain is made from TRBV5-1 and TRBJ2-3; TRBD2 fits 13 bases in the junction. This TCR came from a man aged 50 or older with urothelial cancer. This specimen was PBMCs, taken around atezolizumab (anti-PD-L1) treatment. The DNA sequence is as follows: TGCGCCAGCAGCGTTACTAGCGGGGGGGGAAATACGCAGTATTTT. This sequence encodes CASSVTSGGGNTQYF.